These 16 T cell receptor beta chains were sequenced from one sample in a study of blood T cell repertoires in COVID-19. Generated by immunoSEQ multiplex PCR, the TCRdb table keeps only in-frame clones and is missing some. This sample has 200,000 to 250,000 clones; around four fifths occur once, and the top ten carry roughly 2.9%. The sample was peripheral blood. The receptor source for this set is a man between 50 and 59 years old with active or convalescent COVID-19.

The chain uses TRBV4-2 and TRBJ1-4, with 7 positions matching TRBD1. The CDR3 has 14 residues. The V and J ends lost 4 bases and 5 bases, in that order; junction bases with no gene match: 4. Germline CDR1 LGHNA, CDR2 YNFKEQ. CDR3 sequence (DNA): TGTGCCAGCAGCCTACCGGGACAGAATGAAAAACTGTTTTTT. It is translated as CASSLPGQNEKLFF.

CDR3 residues: CAWSVGAGGGQETQYF. The CDR3 DNA reads as TGTGCCTGGAGTGTAGGAGCAGGAGGAGGCCAAGAGACCCAGTACTTC. V is TRBV30 and J is TRBJ2-5; TRBD2 is a possible D gene (5 bases). The CDR3 contains 16 residues. V shed 0 bases and J shed 1 base, with 15 bases lying between them. Germline V gives CDR1 GTSNPN, CDR2 SVGIG (reference sequence).

J is TRBJ2-1 and V is TRBV7-2; TRBD2 agrees at 11 bases. The junction had 5 bases not matched to a gene; V was cut back by 4 bases and J by 6 bases. Looked up from germline, CDR1 is SGHTA and CDR2 is FQGNSA. The CDR3 totals 15 residues. In DNA, the CDR3 is TGTGCCAGCAGCTCACGACTAGCGGGGATCAATGAGCAGTTCTTC. It codes for CASSSRLAGINEQFF. The full variable domain, rest sourced from reference TRBV7-2 and TRBJ2-1, is GAGVSQSPSNKVTEKGKDVELRCDPISGHTALYWYRQSLGQGLEFLIYFQGNSAPDKSGLPSDRFSAERTGGSVSTLTIQRTQQEDSAVYLCASSSRLAGINEQFFGPGTRLTVL.

The rearrangement links TRBV5-1 to TRBJ2-7, with D perhaps matching TRBD2 (6 bases). V lost 4 bases and J 7 bases, leaving 18 bases between the germline ends. The germline V gene encodes CDR1 SGHRS and CDR2 YFSETQ. There are 14 residues in the CDR3. In DNA, the CDR3 is TGCGCCAGCAGCCTGGGACTCCCCAGTAAGGAGCAGTACTTC. Translation: CASSLGLPSKEQYF.

This clone has just one count. This chain links TRBV5-4 with TRBJ1-6, with unresolved D. Deletions cut 0 bases from V and 7 bases from J, with 8 bases between. Germline CDR1 and CDR2: SGHNT and YYREEE (reference sequence). The CDR3 is 14 residues long. This CDR3 is CASSLDSVNSPLHF. The DNA for the CDR3 is TGTGCCAGCAGCTTGGATTCGGTGAATTCACCCCTCCACTTT. The complete variable domain, with remaining parts taken from reference TRBV5-4 and TRBJ1-6, reads ETGVTQSPTHLIKTRGQQVTLRCSSQSGHNTVSWYQQALGQGPQFIFQYYREEENGRGNFPPRFSGLQFPNYSSELNVNALELDDSALYLCASSLDSVNSPLHFGNGTRLTVT.

The chain uses TRBV29-1 and TRBJ2-7; D perhaps matches TRBD1 (6 bases). The CDR3 has 11 residues. From germline, CDR1 is SQVTM and CDR2 ANQGSEA. Trimming took 4 bases from V and 5 from J, leaving 9 bases between them. CDR3 coding DNA: TGCAGCGTTGCCAGGGGTAACGAGCAGTACTTC. Translated: CSVARGNEQYF.

The V and J genes are TRBV5-1 and TRBJ1-1; no clear D. V was pared by 0 bases and J by 2 bases, with 11 bases between. The CDR3 consists of 15 residues. Germline V gene sequence: CDR1 SGHRS, CDR2 YFSETQ. CDR3 sequence: CASSLEVGGNTEAFF. CDR3 DNA sequence: TGCGCCAGCAGCTTGGAGGTAGGAGGCAACACTGAAGCTTTCTTT.

Worth noting for this clone: Other DNA sequences in the same sample also yield this CDR3. This chain connects TRBV9 to TRBJ2-7, with 7 bases matching TRBD2. The germline V gene has CDR1 SGDLS and CDR2 YYNGEE. The V segment lost 0 bases and the J segment 0 bases; nucleotides outside the gene matches: 0. The CDR3 has 14 residues. CDR3 protein: CASSVGGSSYEQYF. The CDR3, as DNA: TGTGCCAGCAGCGTAGGCGGGAGCTCCTACGAGCAGTACTTC.

The sample holds a few counts of this clone. Written as DNA, the CDR3 is TGTGCCAGCAGCTTAGAGGGACAGGGCGTTGGAAACACCATATATTTT. Protein: CASSLEGQGVGNTIYF. The V and J genes are TRBV7-6 and TRBJ1-3, with 9 bases lining up with TRBD1. The germline V gene encodes CDR1 SGHVS and CDR2 FNYEAQ. The V segment lost 1 base and the J segment 3 bases; nucleotides outside the gene matches: 4. There are 16 residues in the CDR3.

The J gene is TRBJ1-6, the V gene TRBV19; no clear D gene. V gave up 2 bases and J gave up 5 bases, with 7 bases separating them. This CDR3 has 14 residues. Germline V CDR1 and CDR2: LNHDA, SQIVND (reference sequence). DNA of the CDR3: TGTGCCAGTAGTATACAGGAAAATAATTCACCCCTCCACTTT. Translating gives CASSIQENNSPLHF. Complete variable domain (other parts from reference TRBV19 and TRBJ1-6): DGGITQSPKYLFRKEGQNVTLSCEQNLNHDAMYWYRQDPGQGLRLIYYSQIVNDFQKGDIAEGYSVSREKKESFPLTVTSAQKNPTAFYLCASSIQENNSPLHFGNGTRLTVT.

The V call is TRBV10-1, the J call TRBJ1-5; D gene ambiguous. The germline V and J ends were trimmed by 4 bases and 9 bases, with 13 bases remaining between them. CDR1 and CDR2 (germline): WNHNN, SYGVQD (reference sequence). This CDR3 spans 13 amino acids. The CDR3 DNA sequence: TGCGCCAGCAGTGGATTTCCCGGTGGGCCCCAGCATTTT. Translation: CASSGFPGGPQHF.

The V and J genes are TRBV6-5 and TRBJ2-7; 8 bases map to TRBD1. Trimming cost V 7 bases and J 3 bases; bases outside gene matches: 8. The CDR3 extends over 14 amino acids. The germline gives CDR1 MNHEY, CDR2 SVGAGI. The CDR3 here is CASTRDRWGYEQYF. The CDR3 nucleotides are TGTGCCAGCACCAGGGACAGGTGGGGCTACGAGCAGTACTTC.

The J gene is TRBJ1-4, the V gene TRBV5-4, with 11 bases matching TRBD1. The CDR3 is 16 residues long. The germline V gene encodes CDR1 SGHNT and CDR2 YYREEE (reference sequence). V lost 5 bases, J lost 5 bases, and 8 bases stayed unmatched. The CDR3 here is CASRRTGGGVNEKLFF. In DNA, the CDR3 is TGTGCCAGCAGACGGACAGGGGGCGGCGTAAATGAAAAACTGTTTTTT.

The chain has TRBV9 and TRBJ2-2; 7 nucleotides match TRBD1. V lost 3 bases and J lost 7; bases outside the gene matches: 9. Per germline, CDR1 SGDLS and CDR2 YYNGEE. The CDR3 consists of 15 residues. Here the CDR3 reads CASSARRDSLGELFF. CDR3 bases: TGTGCCAGCAGCGCCCGCCGGGACAGCCTCGGGGAGCTGTTTTTT.

The chain joins TRBV5-5 to TRBJ2-7; 13 positions agree with TRBD2. Germline CDR1 SGHKS, CDR2 YYEKEE (reference sequence). V shed 4 bases and J 1 base; nucleotides not matched to a gene: 2. The CDR3 has 15 residues. CDR3 sequence: CASSRTSGSSYEQYF. CDR3 DNA sequence: TGTGCCAGCAGCAGGACTAGCGGGAGTTCCTACGAGCAGTACTTC.

This sequence joins TRBV4-3 and TRBJ2-3; 7 nucleotides line up with TRBD2. V gave up 1 base and J gave up 5 bases; unmatched junction bases: 6. This CDR3 is built from 15 residues. CDR1 is LGHNA, CDR2 YSLEER, per germline. The CDR3 sequence is CASSQGGTTIDTQYF. CDR3 bases: TGCGCCAGCAGCCAAGGCGGGACTACGATAGATACGCAGTATTTT.